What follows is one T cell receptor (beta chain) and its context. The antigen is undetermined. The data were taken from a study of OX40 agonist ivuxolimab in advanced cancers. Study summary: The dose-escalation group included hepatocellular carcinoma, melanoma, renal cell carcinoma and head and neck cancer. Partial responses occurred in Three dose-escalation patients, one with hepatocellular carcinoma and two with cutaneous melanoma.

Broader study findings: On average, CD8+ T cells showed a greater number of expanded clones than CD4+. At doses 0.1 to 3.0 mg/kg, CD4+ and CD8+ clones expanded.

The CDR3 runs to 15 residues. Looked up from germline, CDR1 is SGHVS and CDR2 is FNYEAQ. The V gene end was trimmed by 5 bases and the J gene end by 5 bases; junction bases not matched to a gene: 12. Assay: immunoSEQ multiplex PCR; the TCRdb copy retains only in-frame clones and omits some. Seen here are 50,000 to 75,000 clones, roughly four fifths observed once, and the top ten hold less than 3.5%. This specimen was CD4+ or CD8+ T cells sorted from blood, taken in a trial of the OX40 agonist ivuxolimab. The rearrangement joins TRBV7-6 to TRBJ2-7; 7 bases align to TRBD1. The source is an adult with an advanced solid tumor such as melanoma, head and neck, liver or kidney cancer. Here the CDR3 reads CASSPSRTTGNEQYF. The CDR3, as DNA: TGTGCCAGCAGCCCCAGTAGGACGACAGGGAACGAGCAGTACTTC.